One sample yielded the 28 T cell receptor beta chains listed below, sequenced in a study. Amplification of TRBV12-4/TRBJ1-2 clonotypes used adaptor-ligated barcode primers. One entry per CDR3 protein results from TCRdb running MiXCR on the multiplex PCR reads. This table holds 250 to 400 distinct CDR3 sequences, approximately 6% found once. The sample was memory CD4+ T cells sorted from blood. The subset here: memory CD4+ T cells, CD4+CD45RO+CD25-. These receptors came from a female donor with breast cancer.

The chain employs TRBV12-3 or TRBV12-4 and TRBJ1-2; D not resolved. This CDR3 has 12 amino acids. Trimming cost V 7 bases and J 1 base, with 7 bases left between them. CDR3 region: CASNTNNYGYTF. CDR3 in DNA: TGTGCCAGCAATACTAATAACTATGGCTACACCTTC.

This clonotype is medium-sized (0.01 to 0.1%) within its sample. The CDR3: CASSPGAANYGYTF. DNA for the CDR3: TGTGCCAGCAGCCCAGGGGCTGCTAACTATGGCTACACCTTC. The chain links TRBV12-3 or TRBV12-4 to TRBJ1-2, with D possibly being TRBD1 (6 bases). The ends were cut back, 6 bases at V and 0 bases at J, with 11 bases in the middle. The CDR3 runs 14 residues.

This clonotype is deemed medium-sized. The rearrangement joins TRBV12-3 or TRBV12-4 to TRBJ1-2; D is unresolved. The CDR3 is 13 residues long. V lost 3 bases, J lost 0 bases, and 5 bases lay in between. CDR3 protein: CASSLLANYGYTF. The CDR3 DNA is TGTGCCAGCAGTTTGTTAGCTAACTATGGCTACACCTTC.

This clonotype counts as medium-sized. The V call is TRBV12-3 or TRBV12-4, the J call TRBJ1-2; D is unclear. V was trimmed by 4 bases and J by 0 bases, leaving 3 bases between them. The CDR3 sequence is 12 residues long. The CDR3 nucleotides are TGTGCCAGCAGTTCTACTAACTATGGCTACACCTTC. It codes for CASSSTNYGYTF.

By proportion, this clonotype is large (0.1 to 1%). The chain combines TRBV12-3 or TRBV12-4 with TRBJ1-2, with D possibly being TRBD1 (6 bases). CDR3 length: 15 residues. V was pared by 3 bases and J by 4 bases, with 15 bases between. Written as DNA, the CDR3 is TGTGCCAGCAGTTTCCGCAGGGGATGGGGCTATGGCTACACCTTC. Its translation: CASSFRRGWGYGYTF.

This clonotype was seen a single time. The J gene is TRBJ1-2, the V gene TRBV12-3 or TRBV12-4; 7 bases fit TRBD1. The V gene end was trimmed by 4 bases and the J gene end by 8 bases; junction bases not matched to a gene: 7. The CDR3 has 13 residues. Here the CDR3 reads CASSSGQAWGYTF. The CDR3 DNA follows: TGTGCCAGCAGTTCCGGACAGGCATGGGGCTACACCTTC.

This clonotype qualifies as large. V usage is TRBV12-3 or TRBV12-4 and J usage is TRBJ1-2, with 7 bases that match TRBD1. J gave up 4 bases and V 3 bases, and 2 bases lay outside the gene matches. The CDR3 has 13 residues. CDR3 sequence reads: CASSLGQIYGYTF. The CDR3, as DNA: TGTGCCAGCAGTTTGGGACAGATCTATGGCTACACCTTC.

This clonotype is medium-sized within its sample. The chain uses TRBV12-3 or TRBV12-4 and TRBJ1-2; no definite D call. The V gene lost 5 bases and the J gene lost 5 bases, with 15 bases spanning the gap. This CDR3 contains 14 residues. CDR3 residues: CASSRTSPGYGYTF. The DNA for the CDR3 is TGTGCCAGCAGTCGGACGAGCCCGGGATATGGCTACACCTTC.

By its share, this clonotype is large (0.1 to 1%). This chain uses TRBV12-3 or TRBV12-4 with TRBJ1-2; possible D gene TRBD1, 5 bases. This CDR3 is built from 14 residues. Trimming left V 6 bases short and J 5 bases short, with 16 bases between. CDR3 residues: CASRDTGLVYGYTF. As DNA, the CDR3 is TGTGCCAGCAGGGATACGGGACTGGTATATGGCTACACCTTC.

This clonotype rates as large. The chain uses TRBV12-3 or TRBV12-4 and TRBJ1-2, with TRBD1 matching over 7 bases. V was clipped by 2 bases and J by 7 bases; unmatched bases: 4. This CDR3 is built from 13 residues. CDR3 bases: TGTGCCAGCAGTTTAACAGGGGTAACTGGCTACACCTTC. Translated: CASSLTGVTGYTF.

This clonotype is termed large. The rearrangement links TRBV12-3 or TRBV12-4 to TRBJ1-2; D gene uncertain. V was pared by 3 bases and J by 3 bases, with 2 bases between. CDR3 size: 11 residues. The CDR3 here is CASSFDYGYTF. Written as DNA, the CDR3 is TGTGCCAGCAGTTTTGACTATGGCTACACCTTC.

This clonotype counts as medium-sized. The chain has TRBV12-3 or TRBV12-4 and TRBJ1-2, with D uncertain. The CDR3 runs to 12 residues. The V and J ends lost 6 bases and 6 bases respectively, with 11 bases between them. Here the CDR3 reads CASRPGFDGYTF. The CDR3 DNA reads as TGTGCCAGCAGGCCAGGTTTTGATGGCTACACCTTC.

In this sample, this clonotype turned up many times. The gene calls are TRBV12-3 or TRBV12-4 and TRBJ1-2; D call uncertain. Trimming stripped 5 bases from V and 1 base from J, with 5 bases between. This CDR3 has 12 residues. CDR3 sequence (DNA): TGTGCCAGCAGTACCTATAACTATGGCTACACCTTC. Its protein product is CASSTYNYGYTF.

By frequency in the sample, this clonotype is large. This chain connects TRBV12-3 or TRBV12-4 to TRBJ1-2, with D possibly matching TRBD1 (5 bases). Deletions cut 5 bases from V and 2 bases from J, with 15 bases between. The CDR3 is 15 residues long. The chain's CDR3 is CASSETPGPNYGYTF. The DNA of the CDR3 is TGTGCCAGCAGTGAAACACCGGGACCCAACTATGGCTACACCTTC.

This clonotype counts as medium-sized. The V call is TRBV12-3 or TRBV12-4, the J call TRBJ1-2, with D unclear. The CDR3 is 13 residues long. The V end was cut by 1 base, the J end by 2 bases, with 5 bases between. The DNA for the CDR3 is TGTGCCAGCAGTTTAGACAGAAACTATGGCTACACCTTC. Translating it yields CASSLDRNYGYTF.

This clonotype is medium-sized within its sample. This chain connects TRBV12-3 or TRBV12-4 to TRBJ1-2; maybe TRBD1 (6 bases). The V end lost 6 bases, the J end lost 8 bases, and 22 bases lay between the germline ends. The CDR3 has 15 residues. CDR3 residues: CASSLPQGHNLGYTF. DNA of the CDR3: TGTGCCAGCAGCCTCCCTCAGGGACATAACCTAGGCTACACCTTC.

Sample share makes this clonotype medium-sized. This chain connects TRBV12-3 or TRBV12-4 to TRBJ1-2; D gene uncertain. V was cut by 6 bases and J by 8 bases, with 13 bases left in between. The CDR3 spans 12 residues. The CDR3 protein is CASSIDLGGYTF. Here the CDR3 DNA reads TGTGCCAGCAGCATTGACCTGGGCGGCTACACCTTC.

By share of the sample, this clonotype is large. The V and J genes are TRBV12-3 or TRBV12-4 and TRBJ1-2, with TRBD1 as a possible D gene (5 bases). This CDR3 is 12 amino acids long. V shed 7 bases and J shed 4 bases, with 10 bases lying between them. The CDR3 DNA follows: TGTGCCAGCACTACCGGGACCTATGGCTACACCTTC. It specifies CASTTGTYGYTF.

CDR3 loop: CASSPEAGMGYTF. Written as DNA, the CDR3 is TGTGCCAGCAGCCCGGAGGCAGGTATGGGCTACACCTTC. The chain employs TRBV12-3 or TRBV12-4 and TRBJ1-2, with no clear D. V lost 6 bases and J 8 bases, leaving 16 bases between the germline ends. The CDR3 consists of 13 residues.

This clonotype is categorized as medium-sized. This chain links TRBV12-3 or TRBV12-4 with TRBJ1-2; D is unclear. The CDR3 consists of 16 residues. V lost 3 bases and J lost 5, with 19 bases in between. The CDR3 here is CASSLHQSTSIYGYTF. CDR3 nucleotides: TGTGCCAGCAGTTTGCACCAGAGCACTTCAATTTATGGCTACACCTTC.

Sample share makes this clonotype medium-sized. V gene TRBV12-3 or TRBV12-4 combines with J gene TRBJ1-2; D perhaps matches TRBD1 (5 bases). The CDR3 runs to 14 residues. V dropped 6 bases and J dropped 8 bases, with 19 bases sitting between them. CDR3 nucleotide sequence: TGTGCCAGCAGCCCGGGCCGGAGGAGGGACGGCTACACCTTC. Translating it yields CASSPGRRRDGYTF.

The chain carries TRBV12-3 or TRBV12-4 and TRBJ1-2; D might be TRBD1 (6 bases). CDR3 length equals 20 residues. V lost 2 bases, J lost 4 bases, and 29 bases lay in between. The CDR3: CASSLRRLGLSTGLIYGYTF. The CDR3 nucleotides are TGTGCCAGCAGTTTAAGGCGCCTCGGTCTTTCGACAGGACTAATCTATGGCTACACCTTC.

This clonotype ranks as large. The genes are TRBV12-3 or TRBV12-4 and TRBJ1-2; D is perhaps TRBD1 (6 bases). The germline V and J ends were trimmed by 3 bases and 4 bases, with 15 bases remaining between them. The CDR3 contains 15 residues. Here the CDR3 reads CASSFWDTNSYGYTF. The CDR3, as DNA: TGTGCCAGCAGTTTCTGGGACACAAACTCCTATGGCTACACCTTC.

In its sample, this clonotype ranks as medium-sized. The rearrangement joins TRBV12-3 or TRBV12-4 to TRBJ1-2; no clear D gene. The V gene lost 2 bases and the J gene lost 4 bases, with 11 bases spanning the gap. This CDR3 region has 14 residues. The CDR3 loop is CASSLSAQLYGYTF. CDR3 DNA: TGTGCCAGCAGTTTAAGCGCACAGCTCTATGGCTACACCTTC.

This clonotype was seen just once. The rearrangement uses TRBV12-3 or TRBV12-4 and TRBJ1-2; D is ambiguous. The CDR3 loop spans 16 amino acids. With 5 bases removed from V and 3 bases from J, the gap between germline ends came to 19 bases. CDR3 coding DNA: TGTGCCAGCAGTCCACACCTAACGGCGGGAGACTATGGCTACACCTTC. It encodes CASSPHLTAGDYGYTF.

In its sample, this clonotype ranks as large (0.1 to 1%). V usage is TRBV12-3 or TRBV12-4 and J usage is TRBJ1-2; D unresolved. V was pared by 7 bases and J by 4 bases, with 13 bases between. This CDR3 comprises 13 residues. CDR3 DNA sequence: TGTGCCAGCACCCCTGAGAGATCCTATGGCTACACCTTC. Protein product: CASTPERSYGYTF.

This clonotype counts as medium-sized (0.01 to 0.1%). This chain links TRBV12-3 or TRBV12-4 with TRBJ1-2; D perhaps matches TRBD1 (5 bases). The CDR3 covers 12 residues. V was shortened by 3 bases and J by 6 bases, with 8 bases between the two germline ends. CDR3 coding DNA: TGTGCCAGCAGTTTGAGGGGTAATGGCTACACCTTC. Protein product: CASSLRGNGYTF.

By sample share, this clonotype is medium-sized (0.01 to 0.1%). The CDR3 spells CASSFRQGFRGYTF. CDR3 in DNA: TGTGCCAGCAGTTTTAGACAGGGGTTCCGCGGCTACACCTTC. The rearrangement joins TRBV12-3 or TRBV12-4 to TRBJ1-2; 8 bases are a match to TRBD1. CDR3 size: 14 residues. V dropped 3 bases and J dropped 8; count of bases not matched to a gene: 8.